The 28 T cell receptor beta chains reported below all come from one sample, sequenced in a study of cytomegalovirus exposure and HLA in healthy donors. Primers: 60 Vbeta forward and 13 Jbeta reverse. Produced via immunoSEQ multiplex PCR; TCRdb's table is partial and in-frame only. The table lists fewer than 45,000 clones, roughly 90% of them singletons. The sample taken for sequencing was PBMCs. The receptors come from a woman younger than 30 in good health and CMV-seronegative.

The chain uses TRBV10-3 and TRBJ1-1, with 7 bases identical to TRBD1. Germline V gene data show CDR1 as ENHRY and CDR2 as SYGVKD. The CDR3 consists of 19 residues. After removal of 0 bases from V and 1 base from J, the junction contained 14 bases not matched to a gene. The CDR3 sequence: CAISESDQDRTGSNTEAFF. The CDR3, as DNA: TGTGCCATCAGTGAGTCGGACCAGGACAGGACAGGATCGAACACTGAAGCTTTCTTT.

The chain links TRBV19 to TRBJ2-7; TRBD2 aligns across 7 bases. The CDR3 extends over 18 amino acids. Germline V CDR1 and CDR2: LNHDA, SQIVND (reference sequence). V lost 1 base to trimming and J lost 9 bases; unmatched junction nucleotides: 21. CDR3 coding DNA: TGTGCCAGTAGTATAGGGGCAATGGGAGCGGGGCCCGCCACGACGCAGTACTTC. This codes for CASSIGAMGAGPATTQYF.

The V call is TRBV29-1, the J call TRBJ2-2, with D perhaps TRBD1 (6 bases). The CDR3 extends over 14 amino acids. Germline V lookup: CDR1 SQVTM, CDR2 ANQGSEA. V was cut by 2 bases and J by 5 bases, with 12 bases left in between. The CDR3: CSVETGPRTGELFF. The CDR3 DNA reads as TGCAGCGTTGAAACAGGGCCTAGGACCGGGGAGCTGTTTTTT.

This clone was found once. The genes are TRBV6-5 and TRBJ2-7; 7 positions agree with TRBD1. The trim removed 7 bases at V and 4 bases at J, leaving 10 bases unmatched. The CDR3 is 14 residues long. Germline V CDR1 and CDR2: MNHEY, SVGAGI. Here the CDR3 reads CASIGGTARYEQYF. CDR3 sequence (DNA): TGTGCCAGCATAGGTGGGACAGCGAGGTACGAGCAGTACTTC.

The chain is built from TRBV19 and TRBJ2-1; the D gene is possibly TRBD2 (5 bases). The CDR3 totals 17 residues. Trimming removed 6 bases at V and 4 bases at J, with 22 bases between. Germline V lookup: CDR1 LNHDA, CDR2 SQIVND (reference sequence). The CDR3 is CASRRTGRTAPYNEQFF. As DNA, the CDR3 is TGTGCCAGTAGAAGGACGGGAAGAACAGCCCCTTACAATGAGCAGTTCTTC. Full variable domain (outside the CDR3, taken from reference TRBV19 and TRBJ2-1): DGGITQSPKYLFRKEGQNVTLSCEQNLNHDAMYWYRQDPGQGLRLIYYSQIVNDFQKGDIAEGYSVSREKKESFPLTVTSAQKNPTAFYLCASRRTGRTAPYNEQFFGPGTRLTVL.

This clone appeared once. This chain links TRBV10-3 with TRBJ2-2, with 9 nucleotides matching TRBD2. Germline CDR1 is ENHRY and CDR2 is SYGVKD. With 2 bases clipped from V and 4 bases from J, the junction kept 2 bases outside the gene matches. This CDR3 has 15 residues. In DNA, the CDR3 is TGTGCCATCAGTGAGGGTAGCGGGGGCACCGGGGAGCTGTTTTTT. It translates to CAISEGSGGTGELFF.

The rearrangement joins TRBV10-3 to TRBJ2-2; no clear D. The CDR3 extends over 15 amino acids. Germline lookup yields CDR1 ENHRY and CDR2 SYGVKD. Deletions cut 4 bases from V and 1 base from J, with 10 bases between. DNA for the CDR3: TGTGCCATCAGTGGGTTCCAGGTGAACACCGGGGAGCTGTTTTTT. As protein: CAISGFQVNTGELFF.

The V call is TRBV7-3, the J call TRBJ2-2, with D tentatively TRBD2 (6 bases). CDR1 and CDR2 (germline): SGHTA, FQGTGA. The length of the CDR3 is 13 residues. Trimming left V 3 bases short and J 4 bases short, with 6 bases between. CDR3 protein: CASSLRGTGELFF. For the CDR3, the DNA is TGTGCCAGCAGCTTGCGGGGCACCGGGGAGCTGTTTTTT.

The J gene is TRBJ2-7, the V gene TRBV7-8; D is ambiguous. CDR1 and CDR2 from the germline V gene are SGHVS and FQNEAQ. Between the trimmed V and J ends, which lost 2 bases and 3 bases, there was a span of 8 bases. This CDR3 has 13 residues. The DNA for the CDR3 is TGTGCCAGCAGCTTATTACAGTACTACGAGCAGTACTTC. Translating it yields CASSLLQYYEQYF.

This sequence joins TRBV29-1 and TRBJ2-2, with 10 bases that match TRBD2. This CDR3 contains 16 residues. Unmatched junction bases numbered 12, after V lost 5 bases and J lost 6 bases. The germline V gene encodes CDR1 SQVTM and CDR2 ANQGSEA. In nucleotides, the CDR3 is TGCAGCGTTTATACTAGCGGGATTTGGGAGTCCGGGGAGCTGTTTTTT. This gives the protein CSVYTSGIWESGELFF.

V is TRBV11-2 and J is TRBJ1-1, with D possibly TRBD1 on 6 matching bases. V dropped 4 bases and J dropped 1 base, with 19 bases sitting between them. CDR1 is SGHAT and CDR2 is FQNNGV in the germline V gene. The CDR3 is 17 residues long. CDR3 protein: CASSSLRGQGRNTEAFF. In DNA form, the CDR3 reads TGTGCCAGCAGCTCTCTCAGGGGTCAGGGTCGGAACACTGAAGCTTTCTTT.

The chain links TRBV14 to TRBJ2-1; D gene unclear. Per germline, CDR1 SGHDN and CDR2 FVKESK. The CDR3 spans 13 residues. Trimming left V 1 base short and J 6 bases short, with 7 bases between. The CDR3 DNA sequence: TGTGCCAGCAGCCAAGGAGTCCTCAATGAGCAGTTCTTC. It codes for CASSQGVLNEQFF. Using reference TRBV14 and TRBJ2-1 for the parts outside the CDR3, the full variable domain is EAGVTQFPSHSVIEKGQTVTLRCDPISGHDNLYWYRRVMGKEIKFLLHFVKESKQDESGMPNNRFLAERTGGTYSTLKVQPAELEDSGVYFCASSQGVLNEQFFGPGTRLTVL.

The chain uses TRBV5-6 and TRBJ2-3; 14 bases line up with TRBD2. Germline-derived CDR1 and CDR2 are SGHDT and YYEEEE. CDR3 length equals 16 residues. Unmatched junction bases numbered 4, after V lost 4 bases and J lost 3 bases. CDR3 sequence: CASSLRTSGRTDTQYF. CDR3 bases: TGTGCCAGCAGCCTAAGGACTAGCGGGAGGACAGATACGCAGTATTTT.

The J gene is TRBJ2-4, the V gene TRBV6-6; the D gene is possibly TRBD2 (6 bases). The V and J ends lost 2 bases and 11 bases respectively, with 10 bases between them. Per the germline V gene, CDR1 is MNHNY and CDR2 is SVGAGI (reference sequence). The CDR3 extends over 12 amino acids. The CDR3 loop is CASSYDGRLQYF. The CDR3 DNA reads TGTGCCAGCAGTTACGACGGGAGACTTCAGTACTTC.

V is TRBV28 and J is TRBJ1-4; perhaps TRBD1 as D (6 bases). CDR1 is MDHEN, CDR2 SYDVKM, per germline. The CDR3 sequence is 17 residues long. Trimming removed 6 bases at V and 5 bases at J, with 22 bases between. CDR3 region: CASSLGGGGNRNEKLFF. CDR3 coding DNA: TGTGCCAGCAGCCTCGGGGGGGGCGGGAATCGGAATGAAAAACTGTTTTTT.

In this sample, this clone turned up a few times. This chain connects TRBV7-2 to TRBJ2-2; the match to TRBD2 covers 7 bases. Germline CDR1 SGHTA, CDR2 FQGNSA. The CDR3 has 14 amino acids. V lost 0 bases and J lost 6; bases outside the gene matches: 1. For the CDR3, the DNA is TGTGCCAGCAGCTTAGCGGGAGGGCCCGGGGAGCTGTTTTTT. Its protein is CASSLAGGPGELFF.

The chain has TRBV30 and TRBJ1-5; perhaps TRBD1 as D (6 bases). V was clipped by 4 bases and J by 4 bases, with 17 bases between them. The CDR3 runs 15 residues. Looked up from germline, CDR1 is GTSNPN and CDR2 is SVGIG (reference sequence). CDR3: CAWTGDGSGNQPQHF. The CDR3 DNA is TGTGCCTGGACAGGGGATGGGAGTGGTAATCAGCCCCAGCATTTT.

V is TRBV7-8 and J is TRBJ2-1; 14 nucleotides align to TRBD2. Looked up from germline, CDR1 is SGHVS and CDR2 is FQNEAQ. This CDR3 has 17 residues. The V and J ends lost 5 bases and 5 bases, in that order; junction bases with no gene match: 8. The CDR3 DNA follows: TGTGCCAGCAGCCGGGGACTAGCGGGAGTTCTCGACAATGAGCAGTTCTTC. Translation gives CASSRGLAGVLDNEQFF.

Written as DNA, the CDR3 is TGTGCCAGCAGCCAAGACAGGCTGGTGCCCTCAAGTTATAGCAATCAGCCCCAGCATTTT. Translated, it gives CASSQDRLVPSSYSNQPQHF. This sequence joins TRBV2 and TRBJ1-5; maybe TRBD1 (6 bases). Germline lookup yields CDR1 SNHLY and CDR2 FYNNEI. The CDR3 is 20 residues long. Deletions cut 6 bases from V and 0 bases from J, with 27 bases between.

The chain has TRBV5-6 and TRBJ2-3; 15 bases align to TRBD2. Germline CDR1 SGHDT, CDR2 YYEEEE. V trimming: 2 bases; J trimming: 5 bases; junction bases outside the gene matches: 3. The CDR3 is 16 residues long. CDR3: CASSFRTSGRGDTQYF. The CDR3 nucleotides are TGTGCCAGCAGCTTCAGGACTAGCGGGAGGGGAGATACGCAGTATTTT.

This chain uses TRBV6-5 with TRBJ1-1; D ambiguous. The germline V gene encodes CDR1 MNHEY and CDR2 SVGAGI. V was shortened by 5 bases and J by 1 base, with 8 bases between the two germline ends. The CDR3 is made up of 13 amino acids. The CDR3 DNA reads as TGTGCCAGCAGTGGACGGGAGAACACTGAAGCTTTCTTT. This translates into CASSGRENTEAFF.

V and J are TRBV6-1 and TRBJ2-7; possible D gene TRBD2, 6 bases. This CDR3 is 15 amino acids long. Trimming removed 7 bases from V and 0 bases from J, with 16 bases in between. In germline, CDR1 is MNHNS, CDR2 SASEGT. CDR3 in amino acids: CASMERARGSYEQYF. The DNA of the CDR3 is TGTGCCAGCATGGAGCGGGCTAGGGGCTCCTACGAGCAGTACTTC.

V gene TRBV27 combines with J gene TRBJ2-5; 7 bases line up with TRBD1. The CDR3 sequence is 14 residues long. The V segment lost 1 base and the J segment 4 bases; nucleotides outside the gene matches: 3. The V gene's germline CDR1 is MNHEY and CDR2 SMNVEV (reference sequence). CDR3 amino acids: CASSLLAGGETQYF. DNA for the CDR3: TGTGCCAGCAGTTTATTGGCAGGGGGAGAGACCCAGTACTTC.

The rearrangement uses TRBV27 and TRBJ1-1, with 7 bases identical to TRBD1. V gave up 2 bases and J gave up 4 bases; unmatched junction bases: 10. CDR1 and CDR2 (germline): MNHEY, SMNVEV (reference sequence). The CDR3 sequence is 16 residues long. CDR3 in DNA: TGTGCCAGCAGTTTAACGCAGACAGGGATTGGCACTGAAGCTTTCTTT. It yields the protein CASSLTQTGIGTEAFF.

V usage is TRBV28 and J usage is TRBJ2-4; 8 nucleotides line up with TRBD1. The CDR3 contains 16 residues. V lost 6 bases and J lost 6; bases outside the gene matches: 13. CDR1 and CDR2 (germline): MDHEN, SYDVKM. CDR3: CASSHSRGTGGNIQYF. CDR3 bases: TGTGCCAGCAGCCACTCGCGAGGAACAGGGGGAAACATTCAGTACTTC. Full variable domain (rest looked up from reference TRBV28 and TRBJ2-4): DVKVTQSSRYLVKRTGEKVFLECVQDMDHENMFWYRQDPGLGLRLIYFSYDVKMKEKGDIPEGYSVSREKKERFSLILESASTNQTSMYLCASSHSRGTGGNIQYFGAGTRLSVL.

This rearrangement joins TRBV28 to TRBJ1-1; weak D call: TRBD1 (5 bases). This CDR3 spans 12 amino acids. Trimming removed 6 bases at V and 9 bases at J, with 14 bases between. Germline CDR1 is MDHEN and CDR2 is SYDVKM. The DNA for the CDR3 is TGTGCCAGCAGGCCTCAGGGCGGACAAGCTTTCTTT. It codes for CASRPQGGQAFF.

V usage is TRBV6-6 and J usage is TRBJ2-3; D perhaps matches TRBD2 (6 bases). The CDR3 extends over 15 amino acids. CDR1 is MNHNY and CDR2 is SVGAGI in the germline V gene (reference sequence). The V end lost 4 bases, the J end lost 2 bases, and 13 bases lay between the germline ends. This CDR3 is CASSWVAGSTDTQYF. The DNA of the CDR3 is TGTGCCAGCAGTTGGGTTGCGGGATCCACAGATACGCAGTATTTT.

The chain is built from TRBV6-5 and TRBJ2-1; perhaps TRBD1 as D (6 bases). Per germline, CDR1 MNHEY and CDR2 SVGAGI. This CDR3 spans 14 amino acids. With 2 bases removed from V and 8 bases from J, the gap between germline ends came to 13 bases. The DNA for the CDR3 is TGTGCCAGCAGTTACACCCCAGGGGTCGATGAGCAGTTCTTC. Translation gives CASSYTPGVDEQFF.